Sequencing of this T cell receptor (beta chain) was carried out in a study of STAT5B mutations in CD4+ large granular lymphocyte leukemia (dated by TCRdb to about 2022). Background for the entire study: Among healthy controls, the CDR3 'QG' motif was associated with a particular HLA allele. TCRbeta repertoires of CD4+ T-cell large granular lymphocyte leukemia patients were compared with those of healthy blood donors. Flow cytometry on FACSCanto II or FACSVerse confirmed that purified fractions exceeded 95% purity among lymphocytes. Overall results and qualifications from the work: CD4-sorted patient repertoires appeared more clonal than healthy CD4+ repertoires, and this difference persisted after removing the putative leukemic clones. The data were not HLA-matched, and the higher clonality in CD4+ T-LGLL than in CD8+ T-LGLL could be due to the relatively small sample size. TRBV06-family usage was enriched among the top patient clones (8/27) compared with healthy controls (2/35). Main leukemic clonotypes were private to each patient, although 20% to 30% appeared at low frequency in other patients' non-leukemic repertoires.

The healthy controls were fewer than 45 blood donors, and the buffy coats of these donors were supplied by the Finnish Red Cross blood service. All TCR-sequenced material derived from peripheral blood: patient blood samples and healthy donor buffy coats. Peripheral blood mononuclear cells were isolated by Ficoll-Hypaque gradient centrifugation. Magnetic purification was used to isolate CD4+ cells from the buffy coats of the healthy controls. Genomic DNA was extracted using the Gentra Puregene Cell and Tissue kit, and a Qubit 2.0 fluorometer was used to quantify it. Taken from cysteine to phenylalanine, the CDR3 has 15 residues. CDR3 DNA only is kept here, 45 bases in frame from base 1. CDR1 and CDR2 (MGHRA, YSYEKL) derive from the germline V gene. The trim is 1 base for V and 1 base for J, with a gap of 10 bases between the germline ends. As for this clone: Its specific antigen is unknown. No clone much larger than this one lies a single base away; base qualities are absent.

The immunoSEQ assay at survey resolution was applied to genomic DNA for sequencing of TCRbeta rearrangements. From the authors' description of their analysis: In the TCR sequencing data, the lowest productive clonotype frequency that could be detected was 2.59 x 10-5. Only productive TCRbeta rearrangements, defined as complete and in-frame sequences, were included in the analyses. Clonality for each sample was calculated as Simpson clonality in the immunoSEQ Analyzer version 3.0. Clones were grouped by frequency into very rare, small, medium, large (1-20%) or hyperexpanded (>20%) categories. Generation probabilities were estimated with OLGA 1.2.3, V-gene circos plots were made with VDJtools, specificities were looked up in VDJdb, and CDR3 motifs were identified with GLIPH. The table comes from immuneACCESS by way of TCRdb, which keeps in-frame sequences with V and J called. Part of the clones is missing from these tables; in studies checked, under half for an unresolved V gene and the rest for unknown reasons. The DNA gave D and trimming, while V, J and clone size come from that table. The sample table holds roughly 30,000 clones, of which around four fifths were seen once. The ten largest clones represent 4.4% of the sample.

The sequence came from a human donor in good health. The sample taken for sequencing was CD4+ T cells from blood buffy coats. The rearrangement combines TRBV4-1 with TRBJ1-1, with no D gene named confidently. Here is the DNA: TGCGCCAGCAGCCAAGCGGAGGTATCGAACACTGAAGCTTTCTTT. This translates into CASSQAEVSNTEAFF.